This entry is about one T cell receptor beta chain. This sample was included in a study of blood T cell repertoires in COVID-19. Method: immunoSEQ multiplex PCR; TCRdb's copy keeps in-frame clones and lacks some. The top ten hold under 3% of the sample, which has roughly 160,000 clones, around 84% seen once. The CDR3 consists of 16 residues. With 0 bases clipped from V and 0 bases from J, the junction kept 4 bases outside the gene matches. Per germline, CDR1 SGHDT and CDR2 YYEEEE. This sequence joins TRBV5-6 and TRBJ2-5, with 8 bases that match TRBD2. This TCR was sampled from a woman aged 80 or older with COVID-19, enrolled during active disease. Material for sequencing was peripheral blood. The CDR3 bases are TGTGCCAGCAGCTTGGGTCCTAGCGGGTACCAAGAGACCCAGTACTTC. Translating it yields CASSLGPSGYQETQYF.